This T cell receptor beta chain was profiled in a study of neurological immune-mediated disorders. Broader study findings: HTLV-1-associated myelopathy displayed the greatest TCR clonal expansion, and multiple sclerosis exhibited the smallest, lower than that of healthy controls. Private repertoires in all groups were suggested by the finding that expanded clones across subjects shared no CDR3 amino acid sequences.

This clonotype appeared many times. Its target is unknown. V was clipped by 5 bases and J by 0 bases, with 11 bases between them. Germline lookup yields CDR1 SNHLY and CDR2 FYNNEI. This CDR3 is 15 amino acids long. The study built unsorted libraries from 2 million PBMCs kept at -80 C. 5'RACE generated cDNA with 10-nucleotide random UMIs. TCRdb reprocessed the 5' RACE reads via MiXCR and lists one record per CDR3 protein. This table has 20,000 to 30,000 distinct CDR3 sequences, about 6.7% appearing once. The sample taken for sequencing was PBMCs. The chain combines TRBV2 with TRBJ1-5; perhaps TRBD1 as D (6 bases). The receptor comes from a woman in her thirties or forties in good health. The CDR3 sequence: CASSISGASNQPQHF. CDR3 coding DNA: TGTGCCAGCAGTATCTCGGGGGCTAGCAATCAGCCCCAGCATTTT.